Listed below are T cell receptor beta chains from one sample, sequenced in a study of CD8 T cells in Susac syndrome. TCRdb reprocessed the immunoSEQ multiplex PCR reads with MiXCR, giving one entry per CDR3 protein. Among 300,000 or so distinct CDR3 sequences listed, about 92% were seen once. Sequenced input: CD4+ T cells from PBMCs. Every receptor here comes from a human donor with multiple sclerosis. Each CDR3 is given with its conserved first and last residue. A D gene is named only where the DNA matches it firmly. Clone size is not always given. Where it is, it says once, few, many or a class for expanded clones.

>14|TRBJ1-2|.|.|TRBV30
TGTGCCTGGAGTGTACGCAGGGACCCCTATGGCTACACCTTC
CAWSVRRDPYGYTF
>15|TRBJ1-2|TRBD1|.|TRBV30
TGTGCCTGGAATGTAAGGGACAGGGAATTTTATGGCTACACCTTC
CAWNVRDREFYGYTF
>13|TRBJ1-2|TRBD1|.|TRBV25-1
TGTGCCAGCAGTGAATGGGGACAGTATGGCTACACCTTC
CASSEWGQYGYTF
>13|TRBJ1-1|TRBD1|.|TRBV7-9
TGTGCCAGCAGCTTAGCTGGGGACAGGGAAGCTTTCTTT
CASSLAGDREAFF
>13|TRBJ2-2|.|few|TRBV4-3
TGCGCCAGCAGCCGAACGGGGCCCGGGGAGCTGTTTTTT
CASSRTGPGELFF
>13|TRBJ2-3|TRBD1|.|TRBV29-1
TGCAGCGCCTTACAGGGGAGCACAGATACGCAGTATTTT
CSALQGSTDTQYF
>11|TRBJ1-1|.|.|TRBV6-6
TGTGCCAGCAGTACACCTACGGGAGCTTTCTTT
CASSTPTGAFF
>17|TRBJ1-1|TRBD1|.|TRBV12-3/TRBV12-4
TGTGCCAGCAGTCCCCCCGGGACAGGGCGTCCCCCTCACGCAGCTTTCTTT
CASSPPGTGRPPHAAFF
>14|TRBJ1-2|.|.|TRBV11-1
TGTGCCAGCAGCATATCACAGGGCAACTATGGCTACACCTTC
CASSISQGNYGYTF
>14|TRBJ1-5|.|.|TRBV5-1
TGCGCCAGCAGCTTGGACAGCCCTAATCAGCCCCAGCATTTT
CASSLDSPNQPQHF
>12|TRBJ1-1|.|.|TRBV5-1
TGCGCCAGCAGCGCCGGGACAACTGAAGCTTTCTTT
CASSAGTTEAFF
>15|TRBJ1-5|TRBD1|.|TRBV6-2/TRBV6-3
TGTGCCAGCAGTTCTTCCGGGACAGGGGGCCAGCCCCAGCATTTT
CASSSSGTGGQPQHF
>13|TRBJ2-7|.|.|TRBV21-1
TGTGCCAGCTCCGGGACAGGGCTCTACGAGCAGTACTTC
CASSGTGLYEQYF
>17|TRBJ2-7|.|.|TRBV11-2
TGTGCCAGCAGCTTAGCCAGGGAAACCTTCAGCTACTACGAGCAGTACTTC
CASSLARETFSYYEQYF
>14|TRBJ2-3|.|few|TRBV29-1
TGCAGCGTTGAAGATCGGACAGCCACAGATACGCAGTATTTT
CSVEDRTATDTQYF
>15|TRBJ2-2|.|.|TRBV5-1
TGCGCCAGCAGCTTGGCCCGGGGTCACTCCGGGGAGCTGTTTTTT
CASSLARGHSGELFF
>14|TRBJ2-7|.|.|TRBV5-5
TGTGCCAGCAGCGCCCGAGGGGGGTCCTACGAGCAGTACTTC
CASSARGGSYEQYF
>18|TRBJ2-1|.|.|TRBV7-2
TGTGCCAGCAGCTTTAAGCGAAATATCTGGAGTGCGAACAATGAGCAGTTCTTC
CASSFKRNIWSANNEQFF
>15|TRBJ2-7|.|once|TRBV12-3/TRBV12-4
TGTGCCAGCAGTCGCCTAGGGAGGGGGACCTACGAGCAGTACTTC
CASSRLGRGTYEQYF
>11|TRBJ1-1|.|.|TRBV29-1
TGCAGCGCCTCCCGGGGTTCGTCAGCTTTCTTT
CSASRGSSAFF
>12|TRBJ2-5|.|.|TRBV29-1
TGCAGCGCCCGGTTGGGGCGAGAGACCCAGTACTTC
CSARLGRETQYF
>16|TRBJ2-5|TRBD2|.|TRBV7-2
TGTGCCAGCAGCTCGAGGACTAGCGGGGGAAAAGAGACCCAGTACTTC
CASSSRTSGGKETQYF
>16|TRBJ2-7|.|.|TRBV7-2
TGTGCCAGCAGCTTAGTGGGGGGACAGTCTCCCTACGAGCAGTACTTC
CASSLVGGQSPYEQYF
>12|TRBJ1-1|.|.|TRBV12-3/TRBV12-4
TGTGCCAGCAGTCTACAGGGCTTCGGAGCTTTCTTT
CASSLQGFGAFF
>16|TRBJ2-7|.|.|TRBV6-2/TRBV6-3
TGTGCCAGCAGTTTTGGGGACCGGGACAAAGTCCACGAGCAGTACTTC
CASSFGDRDKVHEQYF
>12|TRBJ2-7|.|once|TRBV29-1
TGCAGCGTTCCCAACCGGTCCTACGAGCAGTACTTC
CSVPNRSYEQYF
>12|TRBJ2-7|.|.|TRBV20-1
TGCAGTGCTAGAATAGGGGGATACGAGCAGTACTTC
CSARIGGYEQYF
>16|TRBJ2-1|.|.|TRBV7-3
TGTGCCATCAGCTTAACGGGACTTTTAGGATCCAATGAGCAGTTCTTC
CAISLTGLLGSNEQFF
>14|TRBJ2-7|.|.|TRBV30
TGTGCCTGGAGAACTAGTGGCGTCTCCTACGAGCAGTACTTC
CAWRTSGVSYEQYF
>16|TRBJ1-1|.|.|TRBV19
TGTGCCAGTAGTGGTACCGGGGGGCGGGTGAACACTGAAGCTTTCTTT
CASSGTGGRVNTEAFF
>12|TRBJ2-2|.|.|TRBV7-2
TGTGCCAGCAGCTTGTTCACCGGGGAGCTGTTTTTT
CASSLFTGELFF
>16|TRBJ2-1|.|.|TRBV5-1
TGCGCCAGCAGCCGCGGGAAACACGCAGGAGACAATGAGCAGTTCTTC
CASSRGKHAGDNEQFF
>15|TRBJ2-1|.|.|TRBV7-9
TGTGCCAGCAGCTTAAGTCGGGGGCCCTACAATGAGCAGTTCTTC
CASSLSRGPYNEQFF
>14|TRBJ1-2|TRBD1|.|TRBV6-6
TGTGCCAGCAGTTACGGGGGACAGGCCTATGGCTACACCTTC
CASSYGGQAYGYTF
>13|TRBJ2-1|TRBD2|.|TRBV27
TGTGCCAGCAGCGAGAAGCGGGGCAATGAGCAGTTCTTC
CASSEKRGNEQFF
>16|TRBJ2-7|.|.|TRBV4-3
TGCGCCAGCAGCCAAGGTGCCGGGACCTCTATCTACGAGCAGTACTTC
CASSQGAGTSIYEQYF
>16|TRBJ2-3|TRBD2|.|TRBV5-1
TGCGCCAGCAGCTCCCCCGGACTAGCGCAGCCAGATACGCAGTATTTT
CASSSPGLAQPDTQYF
>15|TRBJ2-1|.|.|TRBV7-8
TGTGCCAGCAGACTAAGGGACTTCGCAGGGTTTGAGCAGTTCTTC
CASRLRDFAGFEQFF
>13|TRBJ2-7|TRBD1|.|TRBV24-1
TGTGCCACCAGTGGGGACAGGCAGTACGAGCAGTACTTC
CATSGDRQYEQYF
>15|TRBJ2-6|.|.|TRBV19
TGTGCCAGTAACAATGAGGGATCTGGGGCCAACGTCCTGACTTTC
CASNNEGSGANVLTF
>17|TRBJ2-1|.|.|TRBV18
TGTGCCAGCTCACCGTCACTCCCCTTTGTCTCCTACAATGAGCAGTTCTTC
CASSPSLPFVSYNEQFF
>12|TRBJ2-7|TRBD1|.|TRBV29-1
TGCAGCGTGAGGACAGGGAGCAACGAGCAGTACTTC
CSVRTGSNEQYF
>15|TRBJ2-2|.|.|TRBV7-2
TGTGCCAGCAGCCTAACACCAACGGGGCCCGGGGAGCTGTTTTTT
CASSLTPTGPGELFF
>13|TRBJ1-3|.|.|TRBV20-1
TGCAGTGCTAGAGACGTTTCAGGAAACACCATATATTTT
CSARDVSGNTIYF
>15|TRBJ2-1|TRBD2|.|TRBV19
TGTGCCAGTAGTGGGGGACTAGCGGGAGGGATTGAGCAGTTCTTC
CASSGGLAGGIEQFF
>21|TRBJ2-6|TRBD2|.|TRBV11-2
TGTGCCAGCAGCTTATCCAAGGGGTTGATAGCGGGAGGAACTGGGGCCAACGTCCTGACTTTC
CASSLSKGLIAGGTGANVLTF